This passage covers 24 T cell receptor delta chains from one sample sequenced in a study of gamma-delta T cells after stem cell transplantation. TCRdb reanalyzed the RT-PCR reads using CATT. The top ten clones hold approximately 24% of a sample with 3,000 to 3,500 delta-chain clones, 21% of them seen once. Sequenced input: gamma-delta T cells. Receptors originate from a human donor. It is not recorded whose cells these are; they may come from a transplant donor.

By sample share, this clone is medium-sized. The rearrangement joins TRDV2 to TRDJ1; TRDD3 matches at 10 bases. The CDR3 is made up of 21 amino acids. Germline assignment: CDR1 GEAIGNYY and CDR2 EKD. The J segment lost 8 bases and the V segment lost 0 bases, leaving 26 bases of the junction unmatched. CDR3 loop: CACDTLTSSTGSWGIIPKLIF. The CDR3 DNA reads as TGTGCCTGTGACACCCTTACTTCCTCAACGGGGTCCTGGGGGATAATACCAAAACTCATCTTT.

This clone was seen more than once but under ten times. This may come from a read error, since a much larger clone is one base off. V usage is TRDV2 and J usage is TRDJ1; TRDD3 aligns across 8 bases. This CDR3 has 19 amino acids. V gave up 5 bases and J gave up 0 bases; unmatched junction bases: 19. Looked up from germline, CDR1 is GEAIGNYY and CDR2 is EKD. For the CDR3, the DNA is TGTGCCTGTGGCCCAATTCTTGGGGAGTCACTGGGGGACACCGATAAACTCATCTTT. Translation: CACGPILGESLGDTDKLIF.

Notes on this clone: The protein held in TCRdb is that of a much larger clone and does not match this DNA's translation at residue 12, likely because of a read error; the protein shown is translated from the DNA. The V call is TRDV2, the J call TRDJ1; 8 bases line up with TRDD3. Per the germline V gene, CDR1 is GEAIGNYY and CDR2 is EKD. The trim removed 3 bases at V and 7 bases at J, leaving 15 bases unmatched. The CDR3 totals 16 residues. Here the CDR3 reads CACDFLEGYAGGKLIF. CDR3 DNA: TGTGCCTGTGACTTCTTGGAGGGATACGCGGGGGGTAAACTCATCTTT.

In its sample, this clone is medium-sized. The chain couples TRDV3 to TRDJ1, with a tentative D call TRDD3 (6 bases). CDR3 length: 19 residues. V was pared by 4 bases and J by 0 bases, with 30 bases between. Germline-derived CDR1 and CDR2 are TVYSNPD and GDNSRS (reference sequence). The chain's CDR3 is CASSGGTGSLPDYTDKLIF. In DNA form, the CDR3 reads TGTGCCTCGTCGGGAGGGACTGGGTCTTTACCTGACTACACCGATAAACTCATCTTT.

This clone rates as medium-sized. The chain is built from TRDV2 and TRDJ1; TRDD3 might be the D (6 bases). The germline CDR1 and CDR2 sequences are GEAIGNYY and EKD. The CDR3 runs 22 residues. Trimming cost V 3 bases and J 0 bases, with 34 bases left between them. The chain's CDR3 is CACDAIYGRGTRSDQYTDKLIF. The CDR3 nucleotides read TGTGCCTGTGACGCGATTTATGGGAGGGGGACTCGATCCGATCAGTACACCGATAAACTCATCTTT.

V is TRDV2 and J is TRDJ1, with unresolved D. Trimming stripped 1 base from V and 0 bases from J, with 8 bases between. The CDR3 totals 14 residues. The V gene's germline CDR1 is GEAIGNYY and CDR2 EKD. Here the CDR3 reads CACDTMEYTDKLIF. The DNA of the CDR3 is TGTGCCTGTGACACGATGGAGTACACCGATAAACTCATCTTT.

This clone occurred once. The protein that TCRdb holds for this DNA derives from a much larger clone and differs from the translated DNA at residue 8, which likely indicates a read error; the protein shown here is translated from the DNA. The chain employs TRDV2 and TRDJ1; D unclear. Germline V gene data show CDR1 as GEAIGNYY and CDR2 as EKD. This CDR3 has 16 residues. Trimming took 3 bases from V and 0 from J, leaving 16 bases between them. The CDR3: CACDPLLRDNTDKLIF. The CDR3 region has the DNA TGTGCCTGTGACCCTCTACTGAGGGACAACACCGATAAACTCATCTTT.

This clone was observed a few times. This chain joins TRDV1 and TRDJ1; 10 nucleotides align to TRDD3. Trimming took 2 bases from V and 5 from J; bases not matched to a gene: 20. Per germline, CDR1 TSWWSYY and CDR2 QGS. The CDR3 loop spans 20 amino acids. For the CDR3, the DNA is TGTGCTCTTGGGGAATGTTTCCCACACAAGGAGTGGGGGATACCGGATAAACTCATCTTT. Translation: CALGECFPHKEWGIPDKLIF.

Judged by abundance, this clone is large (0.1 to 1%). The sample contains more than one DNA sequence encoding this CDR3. The CDR3 loop reads CACDNLLGDTYTDKLIF. CDR3 nucleotides: TGTGCCTGTGACAATCTCCTGGGGGATACTTACACCGATAAACTCATCTTT. V gene TRDV2 combines with J gene TRDJ1, with 11 bases that match TRDD3. V lost 2 bases and J lost 0; bases outside the gene matches: 7. This CDR3 has 17 amino acids. The germline V gene has CDR1 GEAIGNYY and CDR2 EKD.

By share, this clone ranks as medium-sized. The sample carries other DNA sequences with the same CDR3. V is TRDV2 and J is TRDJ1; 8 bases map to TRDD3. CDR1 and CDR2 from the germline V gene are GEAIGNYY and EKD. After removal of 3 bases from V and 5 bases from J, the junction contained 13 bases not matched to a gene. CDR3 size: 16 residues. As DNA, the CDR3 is TGTGCCTGTGACTTCTTGGAGGGATACGCGGGGGATAAACTCATCTTT. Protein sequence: CACDFLEGYAGDKLIF.

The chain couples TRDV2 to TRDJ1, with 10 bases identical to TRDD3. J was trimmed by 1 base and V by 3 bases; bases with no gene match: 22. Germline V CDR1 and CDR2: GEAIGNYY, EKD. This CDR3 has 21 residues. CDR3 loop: CACDPVSTSVTGGFITDKLIF. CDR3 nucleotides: TGTGCCTGTGACCCTGTCTCGACCTCCGTGACTGGGGGATTCATCACCGATAAACTCATCTTT.

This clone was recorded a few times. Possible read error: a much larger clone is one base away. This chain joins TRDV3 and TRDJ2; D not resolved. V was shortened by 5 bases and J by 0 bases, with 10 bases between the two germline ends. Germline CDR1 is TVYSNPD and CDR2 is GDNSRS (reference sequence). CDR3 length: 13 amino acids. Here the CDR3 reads CAPHSALTAQLFF. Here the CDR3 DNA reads TGTGCCCCTCACTCAGCTTTGACAGCACAACTCTTCTTT.

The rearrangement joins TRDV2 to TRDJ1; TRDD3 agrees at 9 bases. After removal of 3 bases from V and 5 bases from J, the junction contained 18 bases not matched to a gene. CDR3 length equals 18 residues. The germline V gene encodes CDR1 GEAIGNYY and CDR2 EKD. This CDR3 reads CACDSLLGDTRIMDKLIF. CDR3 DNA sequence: TGTGCCTGTGACTCCCTTCTAGGGGATACGCGGATCATGGATAAACTCATCTTT.

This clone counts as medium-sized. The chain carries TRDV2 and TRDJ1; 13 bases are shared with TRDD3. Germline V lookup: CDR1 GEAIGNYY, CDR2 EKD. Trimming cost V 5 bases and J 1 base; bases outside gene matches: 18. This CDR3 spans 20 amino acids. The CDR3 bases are TGTGCCTGTGTCTCGGTGGGTACTGGGGGATACGTTTATCGCACCGATAAACTCATCTTT. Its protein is CACVSVGTGGYVYRTDKLIF.

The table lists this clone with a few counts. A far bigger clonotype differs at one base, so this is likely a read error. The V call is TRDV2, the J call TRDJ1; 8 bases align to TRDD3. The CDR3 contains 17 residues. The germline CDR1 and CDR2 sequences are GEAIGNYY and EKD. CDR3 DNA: TGTGCCTGTCTGAGACTGGGGGGATCGAGTGGGTCCGATAAACCCATCTTT. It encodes CACLRLGGSSGSDKPIF.

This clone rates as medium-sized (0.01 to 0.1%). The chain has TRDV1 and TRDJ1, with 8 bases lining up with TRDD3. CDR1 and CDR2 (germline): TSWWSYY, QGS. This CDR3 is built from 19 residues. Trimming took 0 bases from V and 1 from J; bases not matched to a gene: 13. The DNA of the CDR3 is TGTGCTCTTGGGGAACTTCCGACAACTGGGGGTTCCATCACCGATAAACTCATCTTT. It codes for CALGELPTTGGSITDKLIF.

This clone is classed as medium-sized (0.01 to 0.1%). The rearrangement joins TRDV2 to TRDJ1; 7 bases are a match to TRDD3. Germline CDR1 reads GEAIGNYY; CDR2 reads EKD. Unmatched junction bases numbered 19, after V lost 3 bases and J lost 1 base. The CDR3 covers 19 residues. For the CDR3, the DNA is TGTGCCTGTGACGCCCTCGACGTTGATGGGGGACCTCCCACCGATAAACTCATCTTT. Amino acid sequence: CACDALDVDGGPPTDKLIF.

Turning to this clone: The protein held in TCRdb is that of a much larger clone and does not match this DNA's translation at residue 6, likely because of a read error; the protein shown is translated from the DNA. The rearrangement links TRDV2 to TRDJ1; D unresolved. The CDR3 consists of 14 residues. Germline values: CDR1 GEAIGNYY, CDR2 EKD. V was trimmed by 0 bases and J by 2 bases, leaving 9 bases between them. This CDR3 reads CACDTQEGTDKLIF. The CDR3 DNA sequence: TGTGCCTGTGACACCCAAGAAGGAACCGATAAACTCATCTTT.

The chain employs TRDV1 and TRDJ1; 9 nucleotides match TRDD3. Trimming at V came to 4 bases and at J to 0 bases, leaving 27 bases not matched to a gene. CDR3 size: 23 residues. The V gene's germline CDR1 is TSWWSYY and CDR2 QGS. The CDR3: CALGVWDASRELGEVGYTDKLIF. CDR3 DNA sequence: TGTGCTCTTGGGGTCTGGGACGCTTCCCGAGAACTGGGGGAGGTAGGGTACACCGATAAACTCATCTTT.

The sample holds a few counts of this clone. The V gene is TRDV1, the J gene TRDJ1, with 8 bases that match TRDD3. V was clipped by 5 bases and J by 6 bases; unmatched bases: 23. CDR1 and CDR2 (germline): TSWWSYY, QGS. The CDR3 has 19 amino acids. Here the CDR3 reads CALGPPRPGPYWGDYKLIF. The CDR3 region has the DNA TGTGCTCTTGGGCCCCCCCGGCCTGGCCCTTACTGGGGGGACTATAAACTCATCTTT.

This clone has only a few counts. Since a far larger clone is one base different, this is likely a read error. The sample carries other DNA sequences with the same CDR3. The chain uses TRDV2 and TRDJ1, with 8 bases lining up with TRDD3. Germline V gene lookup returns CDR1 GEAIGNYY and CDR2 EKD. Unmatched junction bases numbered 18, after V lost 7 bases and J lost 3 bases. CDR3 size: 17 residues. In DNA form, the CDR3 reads TGTGCCTGCCTGAGACTGGGGGGATCGAGTGGGTCCGATAAACTCATCTTT. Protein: CACLRLGGSSGSDKLIF.

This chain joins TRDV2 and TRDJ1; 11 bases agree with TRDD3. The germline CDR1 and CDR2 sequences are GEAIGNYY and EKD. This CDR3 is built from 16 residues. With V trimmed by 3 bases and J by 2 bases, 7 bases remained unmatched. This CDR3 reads CACDGLGDMRTDKLIF. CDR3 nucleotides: TGTGCCTGTGACGGACTGGGGGATATGAGGACCGATAAACTCATCTTT.

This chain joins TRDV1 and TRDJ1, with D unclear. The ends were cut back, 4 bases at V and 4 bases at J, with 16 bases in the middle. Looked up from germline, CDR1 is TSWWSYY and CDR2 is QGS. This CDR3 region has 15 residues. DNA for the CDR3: TGTGCTCTTGGGGCCCAGACCAATGTCTGCGATAAACTCATCTTT. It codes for CALGAQTNVCDKLIF.

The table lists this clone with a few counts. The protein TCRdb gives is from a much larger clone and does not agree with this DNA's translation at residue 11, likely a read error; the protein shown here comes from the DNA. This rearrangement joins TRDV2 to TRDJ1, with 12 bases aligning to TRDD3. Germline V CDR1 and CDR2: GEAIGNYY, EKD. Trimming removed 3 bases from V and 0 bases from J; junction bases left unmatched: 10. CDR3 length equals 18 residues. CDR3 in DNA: TGTGCCTGTGACTACTTACTGGGGGATACCGCTTACACCGATAAACTCATCTTT. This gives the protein CACDYLLGDTAYTDKLIF.